One and the same sample provided the 2 T cell receptor beta chains below, sequenced in a study of PD-1 blockade in classical Hodgkin lymphoma. The time point denotes: cycle 4 day 1 (C4D1), after 5 to 7 weeks of nivolumab. With no exception, relapse followed autologous stem cell transplantation in all patients, and brentuximab vedotin exposure varied. The table came from immunoSEQ multiplex PCR; TCRdb's copy has only in-frame clones and leaves some out. The repertoire has 80,000 to 100,000 clones, 90% to 95% of them found once; the top ten carry just under 2%. This material consisted of peripheral blood mononuclear cells (PBMCs), taken before the fourth cycle of nivolumab. The receptors originated from a human donor with classical Hodgkin lymphoma.

This chain connects TRBV5-6 to TRBJ1-6, with 10 bases lining up with TRBD1. CDR3 length: 15 residues. Germline V lookup: CDR1 SGHDT, CDR2 YYEEEE. Trimming took 3 bases from V and 8 from J; bases not matched to a gene: 5. The CDR3 loop reads CASSSDRGLYSPLHF. DNA for the CDR3: TGTGCCAGCAGCTCCGACAGGGGGCTATATTCACCCCTCCACTTT.

The chain uses TRBV4-2 and TRBJ2-1; unclear D gene. Germline-derived CDR1 and CDR2 are LGHNA and YNFKEQ. The CDR3 is 15 residues long. The V and J ends lost 0 bases and 5 bases respectively, with 11 bases between them. CDR3 loop: CASSQEGFTDNEQFF. CDR3 nucleotide sequence: TGTGCCAGCAGCCAAGAGGGGTTCACAGACAATGAGCAGTTCTTC.